This passage covers 26 T cell receptor beta chains from one sample sequenced in a study of tumor-infiltrating lymphocytes in primary liver carcinoma. Alongside blood RNA obtained from unsorted whole blood, germline DNA was also extracted. Using a constant-region primer together with ProtoScript II reverse transcriptase, TCR beta cDNA was made from roughly 520 ng of total RNA. Slightly modified ARM-PCR, run as three nested multiplex PCR rounds, produced the TCR beta libraries. PCR rounds one and two used TRBV1-TRBV30 forward primers with a C-beta reverse primer for 10 cycles each. In TCRdb, the multiplex PCR reads were re-called with MiXCR into one record per CDR3 protein. The sample lists hundreds of thousands of distinct CDR3 sequences; roughly three fifths were seen once. Sample: peripheral blood. These receptors were obtained from a woman under 40 with primary liver carcinoma and hepatitis B virus infection.

The genes are TRBV4-3 and TRBJ2-7; D is tentatively TRBD1 or TRBD2 (5 bases each). Per the germline V gene, CDR1 is LGHNA and CDR2 is YSLEER. Trimming left V 7 bases short and J 4 bases short, with 20 bases between. CDR3 length: 15 residues. Written as DNA, the CDR3 is TGCGCCAGCATCACCATCGGGACGAAACCTTACGAGCAGTACTTC. Its protein is CASITIGTKPYEQYF.

V and J are TRBV29-1 and TRBJ2-5, with 8 bases lining up with TRBD2. V dropped 1 base and J dropped 1; count of bases not matched to a gene: 23. Germline V lookup: CDR1 SQVTM, CDR2 ANQGSEA. The CDR3 is 21 residues long. The CDR3 here is CSVEAGGGKSLAEGTQETQYF. As DNA, the CDR3 is TGCAGCGTTGAAGCGGGGGGAGGGAAGTCACTAGCGGAGGGTACCCAAGAGACCCAGTACTTC. Based on the CDR3 plus reference TRBV29-1 and TRBJ2-5, the full variable domain is SAVISQKPSRDICQRGTSLTIQCQVDSQVTMMFWYRQQPGQSLTLIATANQGSEATYESGFVIDKFPISRPNLTFSTLTVSNMSPEDSSIYLCSVEAGGGKSLAEGTQETQYFGPGTRLLVL.

The rearrangement joins TRBV11-2 to TRBJ2-1; D tentatively reads TRBD1 or TRBD2 (5 bases each). Trimming removed 10 bases from V and 1 base from J, with 23 bases in between. This CDR3 region has 17 residues. Germline loops: CDR1 SGHAT, CDR2 FQNNGV. The chain's CDR3 is CANIWGSRLRSYNEQFF. DNA for the CDR3: TGTGCCAACATCTGGGGGAGTAGATTAAGGTCCTACAATGAGCAGTTCTTC.

Comments on this clonotype: A single base separates this from a much larger clone, so it may be a read error. V is TRBV6-1 and J is TRBJ2-1; D gene uncertain. Germline V gene lookup returns CDR1 MNHNS and CDR2 SASEGT. The V end was cut by 8 bases, the J end by 3 bases, with 11 bases between. The CDR3 is 13 residues long. The CDR3 loop is CASCASRYNEQFF. The CDR3 DNA follows: TGTGCCAGCTGTGCCAGCCGCTACAATGAGCAGTTCTTC.

In this sample, this clonotype turned up many times. This chain connects TRBV29-1 to TRBJ2-1; a weak D match, TRBD2 (5 bases). Trimming removed 8 bases at V and 7 bases at J, with 15 bases between. CDR1 and CDR2 (germline): SQVTM, ANQGSEA. The CDR3 has 12 residues. The CDR3 DNA follows: TGCAGCTTAAGAGGGCCGGGGAATGAGCAGTTCTTC. Protein product: CSLRGPGNEQFF.

The chain joins TRBV30 to TRBJ2-1; D may be TRBD2 (6 bases). V lost 4 bases and J 7 bases, leaving 14 bases between the germline ends. There are 13 residues in the CDR3. Germline V gene data show CDR1 as GTSNPN and CDR2 as SVGIG (reference sequence). The CDR3 loop reads CAWNILANNEQFF. CDR3 in DNA: TGTGCCTGGAATATCCTAGCGAATAATGAGCAGTTCTTC.

Notes on this clonotype: A much larger clone is a single base away; this may be a read error. V and J are TRBV6-1 and TRBJ1-1; D perhaps matches TRBD1 (6 bases). Germline V CDR1 and CDR2: MNHNS, SASEGT. The CDR3 contains 17 residues. CDR3 sequence (DNA): TGTGTCAGCAGTGAATCGGTGGGGGGCGGCGGGAACACTGAAGCTTTCTTT. The encoded protein is CVSSESVGGGGNTEAFF.

The chain has TRBV6-2 or TRBV6-3 and TRBJ1-1; TRBD1 is a possible D gene (6 bases). V gave up 5 bases and J gave up 6 bases, with 13 bases separating them. The germline CDR1 and CDR2 sequences are MNHEY and SVGEGT. The CDR3 contains 13 residues. This chain's CDR3 is CASSRTDRSEAFF. The DNA of the CDR3 is TGTGCCAGCAGTCGAACCGACAGGTCTGAAGCTTTCTTT.

The rearrangement joins TRBV12-3 or TRBV12-4 to TRBJ2-7; the D gene could be TRBD1 or TRBD2 (5 bases each). The CDR3 spans 14 residues. V was clipped by 5 bases and J by 2 bases, with 13 bases between them. In DNA form, the CDR3 reads TGTGCCAGCAGTGGGGACGTTCGTCCCTACGAGCAGTACTTC. It yields the protein CASSGDVRPYEQYF.

The V gene is TRBV6-6, the J gene TRBJ2-1; no definite D call. V was shortened by 5 bases and J by 1 base, with 6 bases between the two germline ends. CDR3 length equals 13 residues. Germline V gene data show CDR1 as MNHNY and CDR2 as SVGAGI (reference sequence). The CDR3 loop is CASSPASYNEQFF. The CDR3 region has the DNA TGTGCCAGCAGTCCTGCGTCCTACAATGAGCAGTTCTTC.

This clonotype was found once. At one boundary the junction diverges from the germline segment, which might be a read error. The rearrangement uses TRBV29-1 and TRBJ2-2; D is tentatively TRBD1 or TRBD2 (5 bases each). The CDR3 sequence is 15 residues long. Looked up from germline, CDR1 is SQVTM and CDR2 is ANQGSEA. CDR3 region: CSVEGEQESTGEMFF. CDR3 in DNA: TGCAGCGTTGAGGGGGAGCAGGAGAGCACCGGGGAGATGTTTTTT.

Turning to this clonotype: Given the absence of the conserved phenylalanine or tryptophan at the CDR3 end, a read error is likely. The chain is built from TRBV11-2 and TRBJ2-7; 9 positions agree with TRBD2. Trimming took 5 bases from V and 5 from J; bases not matched to a gene: 7. The CDR3 contains 14 residues. The germline gives CDR1 SGHAT, CDR2 FQNNGV. The DNA of the CDR3 is TGTGCCAGCAGCCATGCGGGAGGGGTCGACGAGCAGTACTCC. It is translated as CASSHAGGVDEQYS.

Many counts were recorded for this clonotype. The rearrangement links TRBV10-3 to TRBJ1-2; 10 bases are shared with TRBD1. The length of the CDR3 is 17 residues. Germline trimming cut 2 bases from V and 1 base from J; bases unmatched to any gene: 7. Per germline, CDR1 ENHRY and CDR2 SYGVKD. The CDR3 bases are TGTGCCATCAGTGAGCCGGGACAGGGGTTTTATAACTATGGCTACACCTTC. Protein sequence: CAISEPGQGFYNYGYTF.

As for this clonotype: The junction does not match germline at one end; this may be a read error. The genes are TRBV11-3 and TRBJ1-6; D ambiguous. CDR1 is SGHNT, CDR2 YENEEA, per germline. The CDR3 totals 12 residues. The CDR3 DNA sequence: TGTGCCAGCAGTCGTCCTAATTCACGCCTCCACTTT. The encoded protein is CASSRPNSRLHF.

This clonotype was detected ten times or more. The V call is TRBV11-3, the J call TRBJ2-2, with 8 bases fitting TRBD1. The CDR3 is made up of 15 amino acids. The germline CDR1 and CDR2 sequences are SGHNT and YENEEA. V lost 5 bases and J lost 4; bases outside the gene matches: 6. The CDR3 spells CASSDQGAGTGELFF. The CDR3 DNA is TGTGCCAGCAGCGACCAGGGGGCGGGCACCGGGGAGCTGTTTTTT.

As concerns this clonotype: A much larger clone sits a single nucleotide away, making a read error possible. This likely comes from a read error, as the CDR3 has no conserved phenylalanine or tryptophan at its end. The chain has TRBV12-3 or TRBV12-4 and TRBJ1-1; D gene uncertain. Trimming removed 7 bases from V and 5 bases from J, with 14 bases in between. The CDR3 has 13 amino acids. The CDR3 is CASTQVARTEAFL. The DNA of the CDR3 is TGTGCCAGCACCCAAGTGGCGAGGACTGAAGCTTTCCTT.

The chain carries TRBV28 and TRBJ2-1, with 8 bases aligning to TRBD2. Germline trimming cut 5 bases from V and 4 bases from J; bases unmatched to any gene: 19. CDR1 and CDR2 from the germline V gene are MDHEN and SYDVKM. This CDR3 has 19 residues. CDR3 in DNA: TGTGCCAGCAGTCCAACCGGGACTAGGGTCGGTATCGGTTACAATGAGCAGTTCTTC. As protein: CASSPTGTRVGIGYNEQFF.

This clonotype has a handful of counts. The chain has TRBV7-8 and TRBJ2-1; D uncertain. CDR1 and CDR2 from the germline V gene are SGHVS and FQNEAQ. The length of the CDR3 is 11 residues. V lost 3 bases to trimming and J lost 9 bases, with 6 bases between them. CDR3 nucleotides: TGTGCCAGCAGCTTTGTTGGTGAGCAGTTCTTC. Its protein is CASSFVGEQFF.

In the case of this clonotype: A much larger clone sits a single nucleotide away, making a read error possible. The chain recombines TRBV12-3 or TRBV12-4 with TRBJ1-3, with D tentatively TRBD1 (6 bases). The CDR3 totals 14 residues. The V gene lost 5 bases and the J gene lost 2 bases, with 10 bases spanning the gap. For the CDR3, the DNA is TGTGCCAGCAGTATGCAGGGGACTGGAAACACCATATATTTT. Amino acid sequence: CASSMQGTGNTIYF.

The chain joins TRBV23-1 to TRBJ2-7, with 9 bases that match TRBD1. TRBV23-1 belongs to the ORF category, with a function that is uncertain. The CDR3 spans 17 residues. V shed 0 bases, J shed 5 bases, and the junction held 11 bases outside the gene matches. Here the CDR3 DNA reads TGCGCCAGCAGTCAATCGATAGGGAACAGGGGGCGGCACGAGCAGTACTTC. Translating gives CASSQSIGNRGRHEQYF.

In regard to this clonotype: A much larger clone sits a single nucleotide away, making a read error possible. The chain links TRBV29-1 to TRBJ2-1; D is ambiguous. V gave up 8 bases and J gave up 7 bases, with 21 bases separating them. This CDR3 region has 14 residues. CDR1 is SQVTM, CDR2 ANQGSEA, per germline. The chain's CDR3 is CSIAKNLAGNEQFF. In DNA, the CDR3 is TGCAGCATTGCCAAGAATTTGGCCGGAAATGAGCAGTTCTTC.

On this clonotype itself: A much larger clone sits a single nucleotide away, making a read error possible. Because the CDR3 is missing its conserved closing phenylalanine or tryptophan, this is likely a read error. This sequence joins TRBV6-1 and TRBJ2-7; tentative D call: TRBD1 (6 bases). This CDR3 is 15 amino acids long. The V gene lost 4 bases and the J gene lost 2 bases, with 15 bases spanning the gap. The germline gives CDR1 MNHNS, CDR2 SASEGT. The CDR3 reads CASSVIQGFAYEQYL. CDR3 DNA: TGTGCCAGCAGTGTAATACAGGGTTTTGCCTACGAGCAGTACCTC.

Concerning this clonotype: The conserved phenylalanine or tryptophan normally closing the CDR3 is absent here, so this likely arose from a read error. The chain joins TRBV11-2 to TRBJ2-1, with TRBD2 matching over 11 bases. Germline V gene lookup returns CDR1 SGHAT and CDR2 FQNNGV. V was pared by 4 bases and J by 13 bases, with 12 bases of the junction left unmatched. The CDR3 has 15 amino acids. CDR3 in amino acids: CASSYLAGGHGDQFS. In nucleotides, the CDR3 is TGTGCCAGCAGCTACTTAGCGGGAGGGCATGGTGATCAGTTCTCC.

This clonotype has a single count. Its ends do not fully match the called genes, so a read error is possible. The V and J genes are TRBV13 and TRBJ2-1; 10 bases are a match to TRBD2. Germline V CDR1 and CDR2: PRHDT, FYEKMQ (reference sequence). This CDR3 comprises 15 residues. CDR3 in DNA: TGTGCCAGCAGCTCACTAGCGGGAATTTACAATGAGCAGCTCTTC. As protein: CASSSLAGIYNEQLF.

The V call is TRBV2, the J call TRBJ1-5, with D possibly matching TRBD1 (5 bases). The V and J ends lost 1 base and 3 bases respectively, with 10 bases between them. The CDR3 totals 15 residues. Looked up from germline, CDR1 is SNHLY and CDR2 is FYNNEI. CDR3: CASSEGTHNNQPQHF. The CDR3 DNA follows: TGTGCCAGCAGTGAAGGGACACATAACAATCAGCCCCAGCATTTT.

Regarding this clonotype: Just one base apart from a much larger clone, this may be a read error. The chain combines TRBV6-5 with TRBJ1-2; D is undetermined. Germline V lookup: CDR1 MNHEY, CDR2 SVGAGI. V lost 7 bases and J lost 6, with 18 bases in between. The CDR3 is 14 residues long. The CDR3 reads CASTNQDGADGYTF. The CDR3 DNA reads TGTGCCAGCACCAACCAGGACGGCGCTGATGGCTACACCTTC.